This T cell receptor beta chain was retrieved from a study of T cell repertoires in cytomegalovirus infection. As concerns this clonotype: Its antigen is unidentified.

TCRdb passed the reads through MiXCR, listing each CDR3 protein once. The sample has roughly 230,000 distinct CDR3 sequences, roughly 22% seen once. The ends were cut back, 4 bases at V and 3 bases at J, with 11 bases in the middle. CDR1 is SGHDT and CDR2 is YYEEEE in the germline V gene. The CDR3 extends over 13 amino acids. Study outcomes and limitations: The study found HLA-C-restricted CMV-specific TCR beta clonotypes dominating the ex vivo response.

The sequenced sample was CD8+ T cells from PBMCs. The rearrangement uses TRBV5-6 and TRBJ2-7; D is unresolved. The sequence was collected from a human donor in good health (CMV status not recorded). Some clones in this sample may be carry-over from other donors' samples. The CDR3 bases are TGTGCCAGCAGCACGGTCCCCAGCTACGAGCAGTACTTC. It yields the protein CASSTVPSYEQYF.